This TCR beta chain was profiled in a study of cytotoxic CD8 clonotypes in ibrutinib-treated CLL. Study-level information: Patient counts were around 11 relapsed/refractory, over 14 treatment-naive and around 18 IGHV unmutated.

Profiled with immunoSEQ multiplex PCR; TCRdb holds only in-frame clones, not every one. The sample shows about 330,000 clones, 67% of them seen only once. This clone occurred a few times. Frozen PBMC stocks contributed around 1.8 micrograms of genomic DNA to the TCR beta libraries. Sequences were derived from PBMCs, sampled after 36 months of ibrutinib treatment. This TCR derives from a human donor with chronic lymphocytic leukemia.

The CDR3 DNA follows: TGTGCCAGCAGCCGAAAGACAGGGGGCCTTACAGATACGCAGTATTTT. Translation: CASSRKTGGLTDTQYF. The chain has TRBV14 and TRBJ2-3; 10 nucleotides align to TRBD1. V dropped 4 bases and J dropped 3; count of bases not matched to a gene: 7. CDR3 length: 16 residues. Germline V CDR1 and CDR2: SGHDN, FVKESK.